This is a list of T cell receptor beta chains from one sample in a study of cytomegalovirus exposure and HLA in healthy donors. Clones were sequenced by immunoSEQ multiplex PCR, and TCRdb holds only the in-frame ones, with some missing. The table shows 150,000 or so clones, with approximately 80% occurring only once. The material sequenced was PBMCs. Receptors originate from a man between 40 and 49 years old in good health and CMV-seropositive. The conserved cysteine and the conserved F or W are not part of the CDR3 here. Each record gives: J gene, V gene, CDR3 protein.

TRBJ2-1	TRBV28	ASSAGGSSYNEQF
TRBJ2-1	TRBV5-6	ASSPRIVSNEQF
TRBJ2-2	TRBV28	ASSPDWTTGELF
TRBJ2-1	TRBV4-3	ASSQDIGGALNEQF
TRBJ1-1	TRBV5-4	ASSFHGGNTEAF
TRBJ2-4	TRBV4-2	ASSQGALSGRAVNIQY
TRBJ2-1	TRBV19	AGSFGRGFNNEQF
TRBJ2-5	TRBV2	ASSDPSGTQY
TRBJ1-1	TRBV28	ASSNSKGRVTPHTEAF
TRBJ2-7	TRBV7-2	ASSWTSGISYEQY
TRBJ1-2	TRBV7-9	ASSLGRGPNYGYT
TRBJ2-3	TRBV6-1	ASRELSTDTQY
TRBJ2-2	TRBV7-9	ASSFTDHGELF
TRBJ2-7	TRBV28	ASSLTGRAREQY
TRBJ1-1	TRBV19	AIRDRGRSEAF
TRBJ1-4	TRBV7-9	SSSLAGGTNEKLF
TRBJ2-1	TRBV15	ATSSYRREQF
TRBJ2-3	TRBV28	AHMGRTPTDTQY
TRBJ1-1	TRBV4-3	ASSQDLGKAF
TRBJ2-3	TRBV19	ASTGGRGKDTQY
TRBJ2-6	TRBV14	ASSRSSGANGLT
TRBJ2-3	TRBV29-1	SVGQGSGDTQY
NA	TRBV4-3	ASSQGYSGNTYEQY
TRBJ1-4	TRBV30	AWSDRGDEKLF
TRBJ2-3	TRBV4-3	ASSLSPEGLAGDPLFTDTQY
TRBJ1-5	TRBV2	ASTLRWSQPQH
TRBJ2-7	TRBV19	ASSTEQTYEQY
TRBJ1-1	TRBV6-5	ASSNTGGDTEAF
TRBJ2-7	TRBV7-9	ASSPSPRYEQY
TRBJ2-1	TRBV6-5	ASSYRDTYNEQF
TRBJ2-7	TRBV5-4	ASSLNEVRYEQY
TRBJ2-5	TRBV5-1	ASSEAGRETQY
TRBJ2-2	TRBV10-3	AISESTGLNTGELF
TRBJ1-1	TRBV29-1	SVEGTLNTEAF
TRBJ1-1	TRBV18	ASSPQGSTEAF
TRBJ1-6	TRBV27	ASRPLQNIETANSPLH
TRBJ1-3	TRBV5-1	ASRPSGSGNTIY
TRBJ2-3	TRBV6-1	ASSGNPRDSTDTQY
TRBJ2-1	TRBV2	ASRARRNTEQF
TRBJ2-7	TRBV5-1	ASSGTSENKPYEQY
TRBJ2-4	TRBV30	AWGTGLQLAKNIQY
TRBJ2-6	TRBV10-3	AIRGGASLSGANVLT